A single sample gave rise to the 14 T cell receptor beta chains below, sequenced in a study of OX40 agonist ivuxolimab in advanced cancers. The data were produced by immunoSEQ multiplex PCR, yet TCRdb's version contains in-frame clones alone and is incomplete. The sample has tens of thousands of clones; roughly 76% are singletons. Sample: CD4+ or CD8+ T cells sorted from blood, taken in a trial of the OX40 agonist ivuxolimab. All receptors derive from an adult with an advanced solid tumor such as melanoma, head and neck, liver or kidney cancer.

This chain links TRBV6-5 with TRBJ1-5; 7 bases fit TRBD1. This CDR3 is built from 13 residues. Trimming removed 6 bases from V and 3 bases from J; junction bases left unmatched: 2. CDR1 and CDR2 (germline): MNHEY, SVGAGI. The CDR3 loop reads CASSGTVNQPQHF. The DNA of the CDR3 is TGTGCCAGCAGCGGGACAGTCAATCAGCCCCAGCATTTT.

V is TRBV27 and J is TRBJ1-4; possible D gene TRBD1, 5 bases. This CDR3 is 14 amino acids long. V was shortened by 6 bases and J by 5 bases, with 13 bases between the two germline ends. CDR1 is MNHEY, CDR2 SMNVEV, per germline (reference sequence). CDR3 DNA sequence: TGTGCCAGCAGACGAGGGGCACGGAATGAAAAACTGTTTTTT. It encodes CASRRGARNEKLFF.

The V gene is TRBV7-9, the J gene TRBJ1-6; the D is unclear. V was cut by 4 bases and J by 7 bases, with 5 bases left in between. The V gene's germline CDR1 is SEHNR and CDR2 FQNEAQ (reference sequence). This CDR3 contains 12 residues. CDR3 DNA: TGTGCCAGCAGCTCTACGAATTCACCCCTCCACTTT. Translating gives CASSSTNSPLHF. Supplemented by reference TRBV7-9 and TRBJ1-6, the full variable domain reads DTGVSQNPRHKITKRGQNVTFRCDPISEHNRLYWYRQTLGQGPEFLTYFQNEAQLEKSRLLSDRFSAERPKGSFSTLEIQRTEQGDSAMYLCASSSTNSPLHFGNGTRLTVT.

The chain is built from TRBV28 and TRBJ2-7; D gene uncertain. Trimming shortened V by 5 bases and J by 0 bases, and 11 bases separated the two germline ends. CDR1 and CDR2 from the germline V gene are MDHEN and SYDVKM. This CDR3 contains 14 residues. The chain's CDR3 is CASSLSPSSYEQYF. In DNA form, the CDR3 reads TGTGCCAGCAGTCTGAGCCCCAGCTCCTACGAGCAGTACTTC.

The rearrangement links TRBV7-2 to TRBJ1-5; 7 bases agree with TRBD1. The CDR3 extends over 13 amino acids. V lost 5 bases, J lost 6 bases, and 4 bases stayed unmatched. CDR1 SGHTA and CDR2 FQGNSA come from the germline V gene. The DNA of the CDR3 is TGTGCCAGCAGCGTACAGGGGAGTCAGCCCCAGCATTTT. The encoded protein is CASSVQGSQPQHF.

The chain uses TRBV4-3 and TRBJ2-7, with 8 bases matching TRBD1. This CDR3 has 15 amino acids. After removal of 4 bases from V and 9 bases from J, the junction contained 14 bases not matched to a gene. Germline V gene sequence: CDR1 LGHNA, CDR2 YSLEER. The CDR3 loop is CASSRDLGTGRRQYF. DNA of the CDR3: TGCGCCAGCAGCCGAGATCTTGGGACAGGACGACGGCAGTACTTC.

The V and J genes are TRBV7-2 and TRBJ1-4; no reliable D call. Looked up from germline, CDR1 is SGHTA and CDR2 is FQGNSA. V was pared by 4 bases and J by 6 bases, with 18 bases between. The CDR3 contains 16 residues. The chain's CDR3 is CASSSRFELMDEKLFF. DNA for the CDR3: TGTGCCAGCAGCTCCCGATTTGAATTGATGGATGAAAAACTGTTTTTT.

This clone was detected only once. The chain employs TRBV27 and TRBJ2-4; D possibly matches TRBD1 or TRBD2 (7 bases each). Germline CDR1 reads MNHEY; CDR2 reads SMNVEV (reference sequence). Trimming removed 0 bases from V and 9 bases from J, with 12 bases in between. This CDR3 spans 14 amino acids. CDR3 loop: CASSLSPRGGIQYF. The CDR3 DNA reads as TGTGCCAGCAGTTTATCGCCCAGGGGGGGCATTCAGTACTTC.

V is TRBV6-1 and J is TRBJ1-1; D unclear. Germline V lookup: CDR1 MNHNS, CDR2 SASEGT. The length of the CDR3 is 11 residues. Trimming shortened V by 8 bases and J by 1 base, and 5 bases separated the two germline ends. The CDR3 sequence: CASEGNTEAFF. Written as DNA, the CDR3 is TGTGCCAGCGAGGGGAACACTGAAGCTTTCTTT.

This clone showed up just once. This sequence joins TRBV28 and TRBJ2-1, with D uncertain. The V gene lost 1 base and the J gene lost 7 bases, with 11 bases spanning the gap. Per the germline V gene, CDR1 is MDHEN and CDR2 is SYDVKM. This CDR3 is 14 amino acids long. CDR3 sequence reads: CASSLSSPPNEQFF. The CDR3 nucleotides are TGTGCCAGCAGTTTATCGTCTCCCCCTAATGAGCAGTTCTTC.

Written as DNA, the CDR3 is TGTGCCAGCTCACCACGCACAGTGGGACAGGGGGAGGACAATGAGCAGTTCTTC. This codes for CASSPRTVGQGEDNEQFF. V and J are TRBV18 and TRBJ2-1, with TRBD1 identical over 11 bases. The CDR3 is made up of 18 amino acids. Trimming took 1 base from V and 5 from J; bases not matched to a gene: 10. CDR1 and CDR2 (germline): KGHSH, LQKENI.

The V gene is TRBV19, the J gene TRBJ1-1, with D perhaps TRBD1 (6 bases). The CDR3 consists of 15 residues. CDR1 and CDR2 (germline): LNHDA, SQIVND (reference sequence). The ends were cut back, 4 bases at V and 0 bases at J, with 12 bases in the middle. The CDR3 DNA reads TGTGCCAGTAGTAGAGGACAGCTAATGAACACTGAAGCTTTCTTT. Protein product: CASSRGQLMNTEAFF.

Regarding this clone: The sample has other DNA sequences that encode this CDR3 too. The chain recombines TRBV7-2 with TRBJ1-3; D gene ambiguous. V was cut by 1 base and J by 2 bases, with 6 bases left in between. Germline CDR1 is SGHTA and CDR2 is FQGNSA. The CDR3 spans 14 residues. CDR3 nucleotide sequence: TGTGCCAGCAGCTTAGTAAGGGCTGGAAACACCATATATTTT. It codes for CASSLVRAGNTIYF. Together with reference TRBV7-2 and TRBJ1-3, the CDR3 gives the full variable domain: GAGVSQSPSNKVTEKGKDVELRCDPISGHTALYWYRQSLGQGLEFLIYFQGNSAPDKSGLPSDRFSAERTGGSVSTLTIQRTQQEDSAVYLCASSLVRAGNTIYFGEGSWLTVV.

V usage is TRBV19 and J usage is TRBJ2-1; 9 bases agree with TRBD2. CDR1 is LNHDA and CDR2 is SQIVND in the germline V gene (reference sequence). This CDR3 is 16 amino acids long. V dropped 5 bases and J dropped 2; count of bases not matched to a gene: 7. Here the CDR3 reads CASSLQGGRAYNEQFF. The CDR3 bases are TGTGCCAGTAGTCTCCAGGGCGGGAGGGCCTACAATGAGCAGTTCTTC. Full variable domain (outside the CDR3, taken from reference TRBV19 and TRBJ2-1): DGGITQSPKYLFRKEGQNVTLSCEQNLNHDAMYWYRQDPGQGLRLIYYSQIVNDFQKGDIAEGYSVSREKKESFPLTVTSAQKNPTAFYLCASSLQGGRAYNEQFFGPGTRLTVL.